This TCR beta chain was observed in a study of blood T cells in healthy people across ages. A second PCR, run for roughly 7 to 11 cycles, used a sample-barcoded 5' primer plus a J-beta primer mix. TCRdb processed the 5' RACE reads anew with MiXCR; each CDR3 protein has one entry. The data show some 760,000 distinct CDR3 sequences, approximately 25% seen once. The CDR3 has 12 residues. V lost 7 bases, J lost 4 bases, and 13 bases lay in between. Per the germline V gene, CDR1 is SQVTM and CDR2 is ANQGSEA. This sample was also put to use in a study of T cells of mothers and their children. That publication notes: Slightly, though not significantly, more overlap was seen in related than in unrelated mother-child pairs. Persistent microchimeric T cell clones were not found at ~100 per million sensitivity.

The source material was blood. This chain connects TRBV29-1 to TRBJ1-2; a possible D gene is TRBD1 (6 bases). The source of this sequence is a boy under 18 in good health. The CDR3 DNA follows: TGCAGCGGTGCGACAGGCGGCTATGGCTACACCTTC. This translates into CSGATGGYGYTF. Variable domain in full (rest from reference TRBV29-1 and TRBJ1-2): SAVISQKPSRDICQRGTSLTIQCQVDSQVTMMFWYRQQPGQSLTLIATANQGSEATYESGFVIDKFPISRPNLTFSTLTVSNMSPEDSSIYLCSGATGGYGYTFGSGTRLTVV.